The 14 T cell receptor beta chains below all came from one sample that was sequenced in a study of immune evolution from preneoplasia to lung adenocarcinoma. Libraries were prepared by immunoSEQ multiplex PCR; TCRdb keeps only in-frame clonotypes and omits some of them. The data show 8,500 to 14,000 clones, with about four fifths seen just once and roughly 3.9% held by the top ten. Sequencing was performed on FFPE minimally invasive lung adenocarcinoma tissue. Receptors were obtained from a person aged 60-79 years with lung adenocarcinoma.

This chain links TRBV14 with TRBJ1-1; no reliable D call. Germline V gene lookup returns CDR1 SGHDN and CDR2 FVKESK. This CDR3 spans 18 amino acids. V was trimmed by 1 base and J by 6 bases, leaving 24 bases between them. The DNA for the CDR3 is TGTGCCAGCAGCCAAGTGACCCAGGTCTATTGGCGAGGGTCTGAAGCTTTCTTT. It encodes CASSQVTQVYWRGSEAFF.

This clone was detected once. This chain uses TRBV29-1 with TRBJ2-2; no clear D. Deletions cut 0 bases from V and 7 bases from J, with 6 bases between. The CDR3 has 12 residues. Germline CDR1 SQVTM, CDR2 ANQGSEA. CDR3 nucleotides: TGCAGCGTTGAAGATAGGGTCGGGGAGCTGTTTTTT. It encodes CSVEDRVGELFF.

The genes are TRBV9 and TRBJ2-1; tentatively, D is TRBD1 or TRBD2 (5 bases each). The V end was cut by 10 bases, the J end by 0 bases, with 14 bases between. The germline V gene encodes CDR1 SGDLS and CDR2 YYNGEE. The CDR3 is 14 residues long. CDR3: CASNGGSSYNEQFF. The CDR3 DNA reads TGTGCCTCCAATGGGGGTAGCTCCTACAATGAGCAGTTCTTC.

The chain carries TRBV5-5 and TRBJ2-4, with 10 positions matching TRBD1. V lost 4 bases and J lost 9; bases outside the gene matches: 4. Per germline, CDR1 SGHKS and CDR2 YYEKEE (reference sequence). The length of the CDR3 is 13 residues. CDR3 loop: CASSLGQGTIQYF. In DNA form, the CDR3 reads TGTGCCAGCAGCCTGGGACAGGGGACCATTCAGTACTTC.

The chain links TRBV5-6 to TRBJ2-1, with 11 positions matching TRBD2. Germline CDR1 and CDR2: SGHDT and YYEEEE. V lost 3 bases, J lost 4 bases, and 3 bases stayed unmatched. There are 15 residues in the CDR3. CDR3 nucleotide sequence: TGTGCCAGCAGCTATAGCGGGAGGGGGTACAATGAGCAGTTCTTC. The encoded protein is CASSYSGRGYNEQFF.

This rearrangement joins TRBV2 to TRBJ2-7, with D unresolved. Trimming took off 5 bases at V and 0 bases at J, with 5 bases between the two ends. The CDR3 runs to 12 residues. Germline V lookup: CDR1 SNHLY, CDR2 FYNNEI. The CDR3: CASSWSSYEQYF. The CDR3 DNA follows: TGTGCCAGCAGTTGGAGCTCCTACGAGCAGTACTTC.

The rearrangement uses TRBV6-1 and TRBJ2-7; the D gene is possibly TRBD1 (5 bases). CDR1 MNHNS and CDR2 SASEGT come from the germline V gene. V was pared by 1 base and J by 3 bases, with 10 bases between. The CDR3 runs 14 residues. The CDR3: CASSEGPGRYEQYF. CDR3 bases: TGTGCCAGCAGTGAAGGGCCAGGGCGCTACGAGCAGTACTTC.

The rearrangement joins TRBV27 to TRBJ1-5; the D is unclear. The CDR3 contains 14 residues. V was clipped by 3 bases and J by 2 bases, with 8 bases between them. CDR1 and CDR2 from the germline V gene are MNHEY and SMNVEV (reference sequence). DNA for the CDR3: TGTGCCAGCAGTTTGGGTGGGGGCAATCAGCCCCAGCATTTT. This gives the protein CASSLGGGNQPQHF.

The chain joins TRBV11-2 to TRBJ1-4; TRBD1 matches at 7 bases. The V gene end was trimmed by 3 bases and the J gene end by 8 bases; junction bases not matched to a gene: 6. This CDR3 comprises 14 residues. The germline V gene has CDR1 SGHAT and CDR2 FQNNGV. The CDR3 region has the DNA TGTGCCAGCAGCTTGGGACAGAGGGAGGAAAAACTGTTTTTT. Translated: CASSLGQREEKLFF.

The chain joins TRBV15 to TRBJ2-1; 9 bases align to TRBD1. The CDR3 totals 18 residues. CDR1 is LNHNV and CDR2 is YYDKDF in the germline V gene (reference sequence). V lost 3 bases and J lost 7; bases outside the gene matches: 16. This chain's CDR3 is CATSSLGTGTGRKNEQFF. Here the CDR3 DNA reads TGTGCCACCAGCAGTCTTGGTACCGGGACAGGGAGGAAAAATGAGCAGTTCTTC.

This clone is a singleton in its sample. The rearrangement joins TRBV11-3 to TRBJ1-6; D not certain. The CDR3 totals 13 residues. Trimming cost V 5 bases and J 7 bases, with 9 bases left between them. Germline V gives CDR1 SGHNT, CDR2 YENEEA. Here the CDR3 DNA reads TGTGCCAGCAGCGATCAGCCGAATTCACCCCTCCACTTT. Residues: CASSDQPNSPLHF.

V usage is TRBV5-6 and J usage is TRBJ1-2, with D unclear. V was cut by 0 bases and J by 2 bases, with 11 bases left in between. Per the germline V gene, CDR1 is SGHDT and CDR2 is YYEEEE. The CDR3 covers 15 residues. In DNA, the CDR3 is TGTGCCAGCAGCTTGGTAGGTCTTGAAAACTATGGCTACACCTTC. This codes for CASSLVGLENYGYTF.

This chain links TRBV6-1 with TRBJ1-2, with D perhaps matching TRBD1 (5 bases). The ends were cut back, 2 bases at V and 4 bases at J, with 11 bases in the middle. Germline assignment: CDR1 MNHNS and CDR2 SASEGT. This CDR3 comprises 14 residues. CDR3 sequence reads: CASSEQGATYGYTF. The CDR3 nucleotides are TGTGCCAGCAGTGAACAGGGCGCAACCTATGGCTACACCTTC.

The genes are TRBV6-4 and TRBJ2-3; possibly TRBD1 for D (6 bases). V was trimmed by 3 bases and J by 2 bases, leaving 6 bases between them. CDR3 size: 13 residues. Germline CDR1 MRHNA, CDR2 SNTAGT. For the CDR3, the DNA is TGTGCCAGCAGTGAGGGGGCCACAGATACGCAGTATTTT. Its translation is CASSEGATDTQYF.